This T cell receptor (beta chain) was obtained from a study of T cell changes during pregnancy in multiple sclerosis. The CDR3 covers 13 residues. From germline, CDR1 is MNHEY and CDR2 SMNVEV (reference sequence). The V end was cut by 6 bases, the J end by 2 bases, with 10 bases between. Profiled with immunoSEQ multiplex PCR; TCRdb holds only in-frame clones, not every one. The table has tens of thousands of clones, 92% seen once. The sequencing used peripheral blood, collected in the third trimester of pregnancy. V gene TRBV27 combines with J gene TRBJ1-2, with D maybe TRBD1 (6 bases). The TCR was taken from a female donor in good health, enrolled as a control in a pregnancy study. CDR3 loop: CASRTGHNYGYTF. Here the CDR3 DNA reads TGTGCCAGCAGGACAGGTCACAACTATGGCTACACCTTC.